This T cell receptor beta chain came from a study of CD8+CD57+ T cells in acquired aplastic anemia. Study information: DNA per sorted CD4+ or CD8+ sample ranged roughly 0.19 to 30 ug, averaging approximately 3.3 ug. Findings and caveats of the study: Levels of CD8+ Simpson's diversity were not significantly distinct in patients versus controls. The number of CD8+ CDR3 sequences shared by patients and controls was twenty-nine.

The CDR3 sequence is 12 residues long. V lost 4 bases and J lost 6, with 5 bases in between. CDR1 KGHDR and CDR2 SFDVKD come from the germline V gene. Sequencing was done on patients that had shown CD8+CD57+ cell expansion by flow cytometry. Severe acquired aplastic anemia was present in every patient. As to this clonotype: The target antigen is unknown.

Profiles of TCR beta VDJ and CDR3 were generated from a genomic DNA template. TCRdb used MiXCR to reprocess the reads, holding one entry per CDR3 protein. The sample consists of under 200,000 distinct CDR3 sequences, 48% of them appearing once. V and J are TRBV24-1 and TRBJ2-2; D call uncertain. The receptor was derived from a human donor with aplastic anemia. The specimen was sorted CD4+, CD8+, or CD8+CD57+ T cells (not recorded which) from PBMCs. CDR3 nucleotide sequence: TGTGCCACCAGTGACGCTGCCGGGGAGCTGTTTTTT. This codes for CATSDAAGELFF.